A selection of T cell receptor beta chains follows, all from one sample in a study of vaccination and CD4 T cells after COVID-19. TCRdb used MiXCR to reprocess the PCR reads, holding one entry per CDR3 protein. In the table there are about 6,800 distinct CDR3 sequences, approximately 60% of which are singletons. Antigens for these TCRs are unknown. The sequenced sample consisted of CD4+ T cells from blood, cultured in vitro. Receptor source: a human donor in good health. Each CDR3 is given with its conserved first and last residue. A D gene is named only where the DNA matches it firmly. Clone sizes are given selectively: once, few, many, or a class where the clone is expanded.

d_call	j_call	clone_size	v_call	cdr3_aa	cdr3_nt
NA	TRBJ2-5	NA	TRBV18	CASSPGGVKETQYF	TGTGCCAGCTCACCAGGCGGGGTAAAAGAGACCCAGTACTTC
NA	TRBJ2-5	once	TRBV11-3	CASSPRGTETQYF	TGTGCCAGCAGCCCCAGGGGCACGGAGACCCAGTACTTC
NA	TRBJ2-5	once	TRBV6-2/TRBV6-3	CASSYSDRGGIKETQYF	TGTGCCAGCAGTTACTCGGATCGAGGAGGGATAAAAGAGACCCAGTACTTC
NA	TRBJ1-3	NA	TRBV7-2	CASSLAQGNTIYF	TGTGCCAGCAGCTTAGCTCAGGGAAACACCATATATTTT
TRBD1	TRBJ1-5	few	TRBV7-9	CASSLMGTGTYSNQPQHF	TGTGCCAGCAGTTTGATGGGGACAGGGACCTATAGCAATCAGCCCCAGCATTTT
TRBD2	TRBJ2-1	NA	TRBV27	CASAKLAGVDYEQFF	TGTGCCAGCGCAAAACTAGCGGGGGTTGATTATGAGCAGTTCTTC
NA	TRBJ2-7	few	TRBV6-5	CASSYSGTAYEQYF	TGTGCCAGCAGTTACTCGGGGACGGCCTACGAGCAGTACTTC
NA	TRBJ2-2	few	TRBV7-2	CASRPGTNTGELFF	TGTGCCAGCCGCCCCGGGACAAACACCGGGGAGCTGTTTTTT
TRBD2	TRBJ2-5	NA	TRBV6-2/TRBV6-3	CASRLAVPLETQYF	TGTGCCAGCCGTCTAGCGGTCCCCCTGGAGACCCAGTACTTC
TRBD1	TRBJ1-2	few	TRBV20-1	CSARTGGYGYTF	TGCAGTGCTAGGACAGGGGGGTATGGCTACACCTTC
NA	TRBJ1-2	NA	TRBV5-4	CASSPTPTNYGYTF	TGTGCCAGCAGCCCGACACCGACAAACTATGGCTACACCTTC
NA	TRBJ1-1	few	TRBV10-2	CASSESGGNTEAFF	TGCGCCAGCAGTGAGTCAGGGGGGAACACTGAAGCTTTCTTT
TRBD1	TRBJ1-2	few	TRBV20-1	CSATGTDNYGYTF	TGCAGTGCTACCGGGACAGACAACTATGGCTACACCTTC
TRBD1	TRBJ1-2	NA	TRBV5-1	CASTWTGSTSNYGYTF	TGCGCCAGCACCTGGACAGGGTCGACTTCTAACTATGGCTACACCTTC
TRBD1	TRBJ1-6	NA	TRBV5-6	CASSLPTGGFSYNSPLHF	TGTGCCAGCAGCTTGCCCACAGGGGGCTTTTCCTATAATTCACCCCTCCACTTT
TRBD1	TRBJ2-2	NA	TRBV20-1	CSASSQGAFGELFF	TGCAGTGCTAGTAGTCAGGGGGCCTTCGGGGAGCTGTTTTTT
TRBD1	TRBJ1-2	NA	TRBV12-3/TRBV12-4	CATLSGTDYGYTF	TGTGCCACCCTATCCGGGACAGACTATGGCTACACCTTC
TRBD1	TRBJ2-5	few	TRBV2	CASNRGSRETQYF	TGTGCCAGCAACAGGGGCTCCAGAGAGACCCAGTACTTC
NA	TRBJ2-3	NA	TRBV19	CASRVPNQPQYF	TGTGCCAGTAGGGTCCCAAATCAGCCCCAGTATTTT
NA	TRBJ2-3	medium-sized	TRBV20-1	CSAKGGSQSSTDTQYF	TGCAGTGCTAAGGGGGGCTCCCAGTCTAGCACAGATACGCAGTATTTT
TRBD2	TRBJ2-3	NA	TRBV11-2	CASSLVSGGFTDTQYF	TGTGCCAGCAGCTTAGTTTCCGGGGGGTTCACAGATACGCAGTATTTT
TRBD1	TRBJ1-1	NA	TRBV5-1	CASSDRDRSMNTEAFF	TGCGCCAGCAGCGACCGGGACAGGTCCATGAACACTGAAGCTTTCTTT
NA	TRBJ1-6	NA	TRBV28	CASSGSWNPSSYNSPLHF	TGTGCCAGCAGTGGATCCTGGAACCCGAGCTCCTATAATTCACCCCTCCACTTT
NA	TRBJ2-5	NA	TRBV20-1	CSALGGQQETQYF	TGCAGTGCACTCGGGGGTCAACAAGAGACCCAGTACTTC
NA	TRBJ2-1	NA	TRBV27	CASSPRGGATYNEQFF	TGTGCCAGCAGTCCCCGCGGAGGGGCAACCTACAATGAGCAGTTCTTC
TRBD1	TRBJ1-5	NA	TRBV5-6	CASSGQGGPSNQPQHF	TGTGCCAGCTCTGGACAGGGAGGTCCTAGCAATCAGCCCCAGCATTTT
TRBD2	TRBJ2-5	few	TRBV7-2	CASSVAGGGGETQYF	TGTGCCAGCAGTGTAGCGGGGGGAGGCGGGGAGACCCAGTACTTC
TRBD1	TRBJ1-5	NA	TRBV6-5	CASSSGQVNQPQHF	TGTGCCAGCAGTTCGGGACAGGTTAATCAGCCCCAGCATTTT
NA	TRBJ1-6	NA	TRBV10-3	CAISVGGSNSPLHF	TGTGCCATCAGTGTGGGGGGATCAAATTCACCCCTCCACTTT
TRBD1	TRBJ1-2	NA	TRBV20-1	CSAAAGTANYGYTF	TGCAGTGCTGCCGCCGGGACAGCTAACTATGGCTACACCTTC
NA	TRBJ2-7	once	TRBV7-9	CATRIAPYEQYF	TGTGCCACTCGGATAGCTCCTTACGAGCAGTACTTC
NA	TRBJ1-6	NA	TRBV20-1	CSASDRWGYNSPLHF	TGCAGTGCTAGCGACCGCTGGGGCTATAATTCACCCCTCCACTTT